These 22 T cell receptor beta chains share one sample of origin, sequenced in a study of shared clonotypes between healthy human individuals. TCRdb's copy holds only in-frame clones and misses some; the assay was immunoSEQ multiplex PCR. The top ten hold approximately 1.5% of the sample, which has over a million clones, about 75% seen once. The sample taken for sequencing was memory CD4+ T cells sorted from blood. The subset: CD45RA-negative fraction. The receptors derive from a man between 18 and 35 years old in good health.

The chain carries TRBV29-1 and TRBJ2-4; 8 positions agree with TRBD1. Germline-derived CDR1 and CDR2 are SQVTM and ANQGSEA. The CDR3 sequence is 15 residues long. Unmatched junction bases numbered 3, after V lost 1 base and J lost 1 base. The CDR3 DNA follows: TGCAGCGTTGAAGCCAACAGGGGGGCCAAAAACATTCAGTACTTC. Encoded protein: CSVEANRGAKNIQYF.

The CDR3 protein is CASSEGVETQYF. CDR3 sequence (DNA): TGTGCCAGCAGTGAAGGTGTCGAGACCCAGTACTTC. The gene calls are TRBV6-1 and TRBJ2-5; D not resolved. The CDR3 totals 12 residues. V lost 1 base, J lost 5 bases, and 5 bases lay in between. Looked up from germline, CDR1 is MNHNS and CDR2 is SASEGT.

The chain is built from TRBV10-1 and TRBJ2-3; D is unclear. V lost 6 bases and J 6 bases, leaving 10 bases between the germline ends. Germline-derived CDR1 and CDR2 are WNHNN and SYGVQD (reference sequence). The CDR3 length is 12 residues. The CDR3 DNA reads TGCGCCAGCAGCGATAGTGCTGATACGCAGTATTTT. It yields the protein CASSDSADTQYF.

The chain employs TRBV7-2 and TRBJ1-5; 8 nucleotides match TRBD1. Germline V gene sequence: CDR1 SGHTA, CDR2 FQGNSA. CDR3 length: 15 amino acids. With 6 bases clipped from V and 3 bases from J, the junction kept 7 bases outside the gene matches. This chain's CDR3 is CASRTRTGPNQPQHF. The CDR3 DNA reads as TGTGCCAGCAGAACCAGGACAGGGCCCAATCAGCCCCAGCATTTT.

This clone showed up just a few times. Other DNA sequences of this sample code for an identical CDR3. The rearrangement links TRBV14 to TRBJ2-3; D uncertain. Looked up from germline, CDR1 is SGHDN and CDR2 is FVKESK. Trimming removed 4 bases at V and 6 bases at J, with 11 bases between. The CDR3 sequence is 13 residues long. CDR3 sequence reads: CASSPSGGDTQYF. Written as DNA, the CDR3 is TGTGCCAGCAGCCCCTCCGGCGGTGATACGCAGTATTTT.

This clone has only a few counts. J is TRBJ2-3 and V is TRBV5-4; D not certain. Germline V gives CDR1 SGHNT, CDR2 YYREEE (reference sequence). This CDR3 has 13 residues. Trimming stripped 3 bases from V and 2 bases from J, with 7 bases between. CDR3 DNA: TGTGCCAGCAGCTCCCAGAACACAGATACGCAGTATTTT. It translates to CASSSQNTDTQYF.

The chain has TRBV6-1 and TRBJ2-3; D unclear. The CDR3 has 11 amino acids. CDR1 and CDR2 (germline): MNHNS, SASEGT. V shed 3 bases and J shed 8 bases, with 6 bases lying between them. CDR3 amino acids: CASSEAPTQYF. The CDR3 nucleotides read TGTGCCAGCAGTGAGGCCCCTACGCAGTATTTT.

The V gene is TRBV2, the J gene TRBJ2-1; 8 bases match TRBD2. The CDR3 runs to 15 residues. V lost 4 bases to trimming and J lost 7 bases; unmatched junction nucleotides: 9. Germline CDR1 is SNHLY and CDR2 is FYNNEI. CDR3 sequence reads: CASSVNGGAENEQFF. The CDR3 DNA reads as TGTGCCAGCAGTGTAAACGGGGGGGCCGAGAATGAGCAGTTCTTC.

This clone was picked up a small number of times. V usage is TRBV10-3 and J usage is TRBJ2-3; no definite D call. The V and J ends lost 4 bases and 2 bases respectively, with 7 bases between them. CDR1 ENHRY and CDR2 SYGVKD come from the germline V gene. There are 13 residues in the CDR3. CDR3 residues: CAISGGFTDTQYF. As DNA, the CDR3 is TGTGCCATCAGTGGCGGCTTCACAGATACGCAGTATTTT.

In regard to this clone: A far larger clone is only one base removed, so a read error is likely. Other DNA sequences in this specimen translate into the identical CDR3. The CDR3 reads CASSLGQTYEQYF. DNA of the CDR3: TGTGCCAGCAGCTTGGGACAGACCTACGAGCAGTACTTC. J is TRBJ2-7 and V is TRBV11-3; 7 bases are shared with TRBD1. Per germline, CDR1 SGHNT and CDR2 YENEEA. There are 13 residues in the CDR3. Trimming removed 3 bases from V and 2 bases from J; junction bases left unmatched: 1.

In this sample, this clone turned up a few times. The DNA for the CDR3 is TGTGCCAGCAGCTTAGAGCGGGGGGGATTGAACACTGAAGCTTTCTTT. Its translation is CASSLERGGLNTEAFF. The chain is built from TRBV7-9 and TRBJ1-1, with D perhaps matching TRBD1 (5 bases). CDR3 length: 16 residues. The V gene lost 1 base and the J gene lost 0 bases, with 12 bases spanning the gap. Germline values: CDR1 SEHNR, CDR2 FQNEAQ (reference sequence).

As DNA, the CDR3 is TGTGCCAGCAGTGACGATCAGCCCCAGCATTTT. Its translation: CASSDDQPQHF. The chain joins TRBV2 to TRBJ1-5; D is unclear. V shed 3 bases and J shed 5 bases, with 2 bases lying between them. This CDR3 comprises 11 residues. The germline gives CDR1 SNHLY, CDR2 FYNNEI.

The chain couples TRBV6-6 to TRBJ2-7; the D is unclear. Between the trimmed V and J ends, which lost 6 bases and 0 bases, there was a span of 3 bases. CDR3 length: 11 residues. The germline V gene has CDR1 MNHNY and CDR2 SVGAGI (reference sequence). CDR3 region: CASSHSYEQYF. As DNA, the CDR3 is TGTGCCAGCAGCCACTCCTACGAGCAGTACTTC.

V gene TRBV6-5 combines with J gene TRBJ2-3, with a possible D match to TRBD1 (7 bases). Looked up from germline, CDR1 is MNHEY and CDR2 is SVGAGI. The CDR3 runs to 15 residues. Trimming pared 4 bases from V and 3 bases from J, leaving 14 bases between. For the CDR3, the DNA is TGTGCCAGCAGTTTACAACAGGGGAGGACAGATACGCAGTATTTT. It is translated as CASSLQQGRTDTQYF.

The rearrangement links TRBV7-2 to TRBJ1-1, with 9 nucleotides matching TRBD1. The junction had 7 bases not matched to a gene; V was cut back by 1 base and J by 4 bases. This CDR3 has 16 amino acids. The germline V gene encodes CDR1 SGHTA and CDR2 FQGNSA. The CDR3 sequence: CASSLGRQGGVTEAFF. Written as DNA, the CDR3 is TGTGCCAGCAGCTTAGGAAGACAGGGGGGAGTCACTGAAGCTTTCTTT.

The gene calls are TRBV29-1 and TRBJ2-7; the D gene is possibly TRBD1 (5 bases). Per germline, CDR1 SQVTM and CDR2 ANQGSEA. V lost 3 bases and J lost 0, with 12 bases in between. CDR3 length equals 14 residues. The CDR3 DNA is TGCAGCGTTGATCAGGGATTTAGCTCCTACGAGCAGTACTTC. Amino acids: CSVDQGFSSYEQYF.

The CDR3 DNA reads as TGCGCCAGCAGCTTGGGGTCAACAGGGGGCTGGACAGATACGCAGTATTTT. It translates to CASSLGSTGGWTDTQYF. The chain employs TRBV5-1 and TRBJ2-3, with 9 bases fitting TRBD1. The ends lost 0 bases at V and 3 bases at J; junction bases unmatched: 8. CDR1 is SGHRS and CDR2 is YFSETQ in the germline V gene. The CDR3 has 17 residues.

The chain couples TRBV7-9 to TRBJ1-5; D is unresolved. In germline, CDR1 is SEHNR, CDR2 FQNEAQ (reference sequence). The CDR3 extends over 15 amino acids. V lost 4 bases, J lost 0 bases, and 10 bases lay in between. In nucleotides, the CDR3 is TGTGCCAGCAGCTCGATGAAAAATAGCAATCAGCCCCAGCATTTT. Amino acids: CASSSMKNSNQPQHF. The full variable domain, completed using reference TRBV7-9 and TRBJ1-5, is DTGVSQNPRHKITKRGQNVTFRCDPISEHNRLYWYRQTLGQGPEFLTYFQNEAQLEKSRLLSDRFSAERPKGSFSTLEIQRTEQGDSAMYLCASSSMKNSNQPQHFGDGTRLSIL.

This chain links TRBV7-8 with TRBJ2-7; D not resolved. The CDR3 spans 12 residues. V lost 3 bases and J 2 bases, leaving 5 bases between the germline ends. Germline V gene sequence: CDR1 SGHVS, CDR2 FQNEAQ. The CDR3 reads CASSLAPYEQYF. The CDR3 coding sequence is TGTGCCAGCAGCTTGGCCCCCTACGAGCAGTACTTC.

This chain joins TRBV2 and TRBJ2-7; 11 nucleotides line up with TRBD1. This CDR3 has 14 amino acids. V trimming: 7 bases; J trimming: 5 bases; junction bases outside the gene matches: 7. Germline-derived CDR1 and CDR2 are SNHLY and FYNNEI. CDR3 sequence reads: CASKGQGAPHEQYF. In DNA form, the CDR3 reads TGTGCCAGCAAAGGACAGGGGGCGCCCCACGAGCAGTACTTC.

The rearrangement links TRBV5-1 to TRBJ2-5, with TRBD1 identical over 7 bases. The CDR3 has 16 amino acids. J was trimmed by 2 bases and V by 0 bases; bases with no gene match: 7. Germline V gives CDR1 SGHRS, CDR2 YFSETQ. The CDR3 spells CASSLGDSLGQETQYF. CDR3 DNA: TGCGCCAGCAGCTTGGGGGACAGTCTTGGGCAAGAGACCCAGTACTTC.

The count of this clone is one. This same CDR3 is encoded by further DNA sequences in the sample. The J gene is TRBJ1-2, the V gene TRBV2; 9 bases are shared with TRBD1. CDR1 and CDR2 from the germline V gene are SNHLY and FYNNEI. The CDR3 has 13 amino acids. The ends lost 4 bases at V and 8 bases at J; junction bases unmatched: 5. This chain's CDR3 is CASSVRQGDGYTF. The CDR3 nucleotides read TGTGCCAGCAGTGTGAGACAGGGGGACGGCTACACCTTC.